Sequencing of this TCR beta chain was carried out in a study of T cells in Graves' hyperthyroidism and ophthalmopathy. Study-wide points: Blood also carried most thyroid clonotypes expanded above 0.001.

This clonotype was seen ten or more times. Its antigen is currently unknown. Amplification yielded TCR beta CDR3 regions, with RNA transcripts as the source. HTBI primers were used for first-round RT-PCR of the TCR CDR3. TCRdb analysed the multiplex PCR reads with MiXCR anew, one entry per CDR3 protein. Seen here are roughly 400,000 distinct CDR3 sequences, over 12% observed once, and the top ten hold around 27%. Germline V gives CDR1 LNHDA, CDR2 SQIVND (reference sequence). The V end lost 5 bases, the J end lost 1 base, and 17 bases lay between the germline ends. There are 16 residues in the CDR3. The chain links TRBV19 to TRBJ1-2, with D uncertain. Sequencing input: blood. The clonotype was recovered from a man aged 45-65 years with Graves' ophthalmopathy. The CDR3 region has the DNA TGTGCCAGTAGTTACCGTTCAGGAAGGATTAACTATGGCTACACCTTC. Its translation is CASSYRSGRINYGYTF.